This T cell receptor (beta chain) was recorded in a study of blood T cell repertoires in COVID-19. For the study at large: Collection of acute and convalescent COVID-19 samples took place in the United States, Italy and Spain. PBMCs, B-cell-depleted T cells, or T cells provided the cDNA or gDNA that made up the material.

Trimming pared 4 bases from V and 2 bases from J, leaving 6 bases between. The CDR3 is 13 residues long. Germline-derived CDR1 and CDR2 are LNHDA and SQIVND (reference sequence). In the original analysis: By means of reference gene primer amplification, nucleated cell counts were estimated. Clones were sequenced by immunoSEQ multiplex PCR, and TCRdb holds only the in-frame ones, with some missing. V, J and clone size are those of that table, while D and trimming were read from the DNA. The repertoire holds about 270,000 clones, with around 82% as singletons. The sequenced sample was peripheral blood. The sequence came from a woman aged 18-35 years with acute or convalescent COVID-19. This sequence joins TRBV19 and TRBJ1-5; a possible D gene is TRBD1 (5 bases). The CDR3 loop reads CASSKQGNQPQHF. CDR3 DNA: TGTGCCAGTAGTAAACAGGGCAATCAGCCCCAGCATTTT.